This TCR beta chain was profiled in a study of technical replicates of blood from a few donors. The CDR3 has 15 amino acids. Germline V gene lookup returns CDR1 LGHNA and CDR2 YNFKEQ. V shed 4 bases and J 5 bases; nucleotides not matched to a gene: 8. Repertoires were generated with immunoSEQ multiplex PCR, while TCRdb's copy carries only in-frame clones and drops some. Among roughly 80,000 clones listed, 85% to 95% were seen once. Sequencing used T cells isolated from PBMCs. The sequence was obtained from a human donor in good health. The genes are TRBV4-2 and TRBJ1-5; TRBD1 matches at 7 bases. CDR3 sequence (DNA): TGTGCCAGCAGCCCAACCGGGACAGTTTATCAGCCCCAGCATTTT. Translating gives CASSPTGTVYQPQHF.